The source of this T cell receptor (beta chain) is a study of blood T cells in healthy people across ages. Points from the study as a whole: There were more naive CD4+ cells and higher diversity in long-lived donors than in aged donors.

This clonotype was found a few times. Its antigen is currently unknown. Through a sample-barcoded 5' primer and a J-beta primer mix, a second PCR was run for roughly 6 to 12 cycles. Tags on each cDNA molecule came from a template-switch adaptor with 12 random nucleotides. There were at least 3 million CDR3-containing paired-end reads obtained from each sample. TCRdb reanalysed the 5' RACE reads using MiXCR and keeps one entry per CDR3 protein. The sample holds approximately 940,000 distinct CDR3 sequences, 40% to 60% seen once. The sample was blood. This clonotype was obtained from a man between 25 and 39 years old in good health.

The DNA for the CDR3 is TGTGCCAGCAGCTTCGGTGGGGATGAGCAGTTCTTC. It is translated as CASSFGGDEQFF. The chain joins TRBV7-3 to TRBJ2-1, with no clear D. This CDR3 contains 12 residues. CDR1 and CDR2 from the germline V gene are SGHTA and FQGTGA. The germline V and J ends were trimmed by 3 bases and 8 bases, with 8 bases remaining between them.